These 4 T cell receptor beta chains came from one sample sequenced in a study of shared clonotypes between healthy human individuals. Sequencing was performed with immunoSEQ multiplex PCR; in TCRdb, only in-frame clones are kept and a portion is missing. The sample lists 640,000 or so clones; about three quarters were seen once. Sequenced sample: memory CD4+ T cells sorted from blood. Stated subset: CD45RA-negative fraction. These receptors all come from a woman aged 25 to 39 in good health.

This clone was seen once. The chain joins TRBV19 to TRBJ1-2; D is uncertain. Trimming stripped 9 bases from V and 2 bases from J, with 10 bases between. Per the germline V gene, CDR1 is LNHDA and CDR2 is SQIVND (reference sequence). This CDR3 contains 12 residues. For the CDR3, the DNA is TGTGCCAGCCAAAGCCTAAACTATGGCTACACCTTC. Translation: CASQSLNYGYTF.

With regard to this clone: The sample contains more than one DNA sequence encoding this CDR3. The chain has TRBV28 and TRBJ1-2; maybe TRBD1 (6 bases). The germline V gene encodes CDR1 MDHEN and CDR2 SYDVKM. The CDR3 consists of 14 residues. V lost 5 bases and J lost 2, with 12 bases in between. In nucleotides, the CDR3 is TGTGCCAGCAGTATACCCGGACAGAACTATGGCTACACCTTC. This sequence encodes CASSIPGQNYGYTF.

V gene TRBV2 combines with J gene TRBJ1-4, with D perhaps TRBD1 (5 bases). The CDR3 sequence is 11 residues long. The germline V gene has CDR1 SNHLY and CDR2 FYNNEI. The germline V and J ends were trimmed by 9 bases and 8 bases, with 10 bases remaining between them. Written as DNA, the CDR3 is TGTGCCAGTACCACAGGAGAAAAACTGTTTTTT. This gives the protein CASTTGEKLFF.

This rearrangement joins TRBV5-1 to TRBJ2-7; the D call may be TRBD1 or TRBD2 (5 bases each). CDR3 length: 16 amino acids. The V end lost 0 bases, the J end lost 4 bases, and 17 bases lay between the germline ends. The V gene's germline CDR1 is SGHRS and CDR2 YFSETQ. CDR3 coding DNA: TGCGCCAGCAGCTTGGCCCTAGGCAGGGACGTTTACGAGCAGTACTTC. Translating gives CASSLALGRDVYEQYF.